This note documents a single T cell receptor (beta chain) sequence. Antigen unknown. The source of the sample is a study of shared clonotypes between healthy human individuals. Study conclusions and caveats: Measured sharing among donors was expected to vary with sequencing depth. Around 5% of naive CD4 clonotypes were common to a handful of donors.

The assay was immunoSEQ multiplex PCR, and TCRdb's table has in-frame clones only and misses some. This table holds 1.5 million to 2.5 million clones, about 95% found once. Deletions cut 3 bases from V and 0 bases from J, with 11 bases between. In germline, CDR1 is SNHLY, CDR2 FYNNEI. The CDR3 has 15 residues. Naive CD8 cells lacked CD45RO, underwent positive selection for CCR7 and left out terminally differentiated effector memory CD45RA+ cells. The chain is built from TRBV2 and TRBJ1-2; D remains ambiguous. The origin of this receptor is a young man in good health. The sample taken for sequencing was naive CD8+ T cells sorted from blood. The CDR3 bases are TGTGCCAGCAGTGAGAGGCAGGCCCCTAACTATGGCTACACCTTC. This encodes CASSERQAPNYGYTF.